Shown below are 23 T cell receptor beta chains from a single sample sequenced in a study of blood T cell repertoires in COVID-19. This table comes from immunoSEQ multiplex PCR, and its TCRdb copy is limited to in-frame clones, with some not included. The sample has 350,000 to 450,000 clones; around 89% are singletons. Sequencing was carried out using peripheral blood. All receptors derive from a middle-aged woman with COVID-19, enrolled during active disease.

The chain's CDR3 is CASSQGGYGYTF. The CDR3 DNA reads TGCGCCAGCTCACAGGGGGGCTATGGCTACACCTTC. V and J are TRBV10-2 and TRBJ1-2; the match to TRBD1 covers 8 bases. J gave up 4 bases and V 8 bases, and 3 bases lay outside the gene matches. Germline V gene data show CDR1 as WSHSY and CDR2 as SAAADI. CDR3 length: 12 amino acids.

The chain couples TRBV18 to TRBJ1-5, with TRBD1 identical over 9 bases. After removal of 3 bases from V and 5 bases from J, the junction contained 5 bases not matched to a gene. In germline, CDR1 is KGHSH, CDR2 LQKENI. The CDR3 consists of 15 residues. Here the CDR3 reads CASSPGQGMHQPQHF. CDR3 nucleotides: TGTGCCAGCTCACCGGGACAGGGTATGCATCAGCCCCAGCATTTT. Based on the CDR3 plus reference TRBV18 and TRBJ1-5, the full variable domain is NAGVMQNPRHLVRRRGQEARLRCSPMKGHSHVYWYRQLPEEGLKFMVYLQKENIIDESGMPKERFSAEFPKEGPSILRIQQVVRGDSAAYFCASSPGQGMHQPQHFGDGTRLSIL.

A single count supports this clone. V and J are TRBV5-6 and TRBJ2-3; 12 nucleotides align to TRBD1. Germline V gives CDR1 SGHDT, CDR2 YYEEEE. This CDR3 is built from 15 residues. V lost 4 bases to trimming and J lost 4 bases; unmatched junction nucleotides: 4. In DNA, the CDR3 is TGTGCCAGCAGCCAGGGACAGGGGGCCCCAGATACGCAGTATTTT. This gives the protein CASSQGQGAPDTQYF. Based on the CDR3 plus reference TRBV5-6 and TRBJ2-3, the full variable domain is DAGVTQSPTHLIKTRGQQVTLRCSPKSGHDTVSWYQQALGQGPQFIFQYYEEEERQRGNFPDRFSGHQFPNYSSELNVNALLLGDSALYLCASSQGQGAPDTQYFGPGTRLTVL.

The rearrangement uses TRBV5-1 and TRBJ1-6; D might be TRBD1 (6 bases). Trimming stripped 1 base from V and 0 bases from J, with 14 bases between. Germline V CDR1 and CDR2: SGHRS, YFSETQ. The CDR3 consists of 18 residues. CDR3 sequence reads: CASSLLGHGFSYNSPLHF. The CDR3 DNA sequence: TGCGCCAGCAGCTTGTTGGGACACGGGTTCTCCTATAATTCACCCCTCCACTTT.

This clone has just a few counts. This sample also contains other DNA sequences that code for the same CDR3. This rearrangement joins TRBV6-5 to TRBJ1-2, with D perhaps matching TRBD1 (6 bases). The CDR3 spans 13 residues. V lost 5 bases, J lost 6 bases, and 13 bases lay in between. Germline loops: CDR1 MNHEY, CDR2 SVGAGI. The CDR3 region is CASSPRGADGYTF. CDR3 bases: TGTGCCAGCAGTCCCCGGGGGGCAGATGGCTACACCTTC.

The chain links TRBV7-9 to TRBJ2-3; 7 bases agree with TRBD2. The germline V gene has CDR1 SEHNR and CDR2 FQNEAQ (reference sequence). The J segment lost 2 bases and the V segment lost 2 bases, leaving 7 bases of the junction unmatched. This CDR3 is 16 amino acids long. CDR3 amino acids: CASSLITGGPTDTQYF. In nucleotides, the CDR3 is TGTGCCAGCAGCTTAATCACGGGAGGCCCCACAGATACGCAGTATTTT.

As regards this clone: This sample also contains other DNA sequences that code for the same CDR3. The chain joins TRBV5-5 to TRBJ2-7; 11 bases match TRBD2. This CDR3 has 16 residues. Germline-derived CDR1 and CDR2 are SGHKS and YYEKEE (reference sequence). Trimming cost V 4 bases and J 0 bases; bases outside gene matches: 6. The CDR3 DNA is TGTGCCAGCAGCCCGCGACTAGCGGGAAGCTCCTACGAGCAGTACTTC. Translation gives CASSPRLAGSSYEQYF.

J is TRBJ1-6 and V is TRBV28; no clear D. The CDR3 totals 18 residues. CDR1 MDHEN and CDR2 SYDVKM come from the germline V gene. V dropped 6 bases and J dropped 4 bases, with 22 bases sitting between them. CDR3 loop: CASRKARVLVLYNSPLHF. CDR3 nucleotide sequence: TGTGCCAGCAGGAAGGCACGGGTGTTAGTTTTGTATAATTCACCCCTCCACTTT.

This chain joins TRBV18 and TRBJ1-1, with TRBD1 matching over 8 bases. V dropped 3 bases and J dropped 4; count of bases not matched to a gene: 7. The CDR3 runs to 15 residues. Germline CDR1 is KGHSH and CDR2 is LQKENI. This CDR3 is CASSPGTGLLTEAFF. Written as DNA, the CDR3 is TGTGCCAGCTCACCCGGGACAGGTCTTCTCACTGAAGCTTTCTTT.

CDR3 in amino acids: CASSLAASGYNEQFF. CDR3 sequence (DNA): TGTGCCAGCAGCTTAGCGGCTAGCGGATACAATGAGCAGTTCTTC. V and J are TRBV7-9 and TRBJ2-1; 7 bases align to TRBD2. V was pared by 0 bases and J by 4 bases, with 3 bases of the junction left unmatched. From germline, CDR1 is SEHNR and CDR2 FQNEAQ (reference sequence). This CDR3 contains 15 residues.

This chain uses TRBV5-6 with TRBJ2-7, with D tentatively TRBD2 (7 bases). V lost 4 bases and J 3 bases, leaving 14 bases between the germline ends. Germline CDR1 SGHDT, CDR2 YYEEEE. The CDR3 consists of 14 residues. CDR3 sequence: CASSREDRDYEQYF. The CDR3 DNA follows: TGTGCCAGCAGCCGGGAGGACAGAGACTACGAGCAGTACTTC.

This chain connects TRBV19 to TRBJ1-1, with 7 bases lining up with TRBD1. The CDR3 has 13 residues. Germline CDR1 is LNHDA and CDR2 is SQIVND (reference sequence). V dropped 8 bases and J dropped 1; count of bases not matched to a gene: 4. The CDR3 DNA follows: TGTGCCAGTGCCCAGGGGGGGAACACTGAAGCTTTCTTT. It translates to CASAQGGNTEAFF.

The chain combines TRBV10-3 with TRBJ1-6, with D perhaps matching TRBD1 (5 bases). Germline CDR1 reads ENHRY; CDR2 reads SYGVKD. V lost 4 bases, J lost 6 bases, and 10 bases lay in between. CDR3 length equals 14 residues. CDR3 amino acids: CAISGQPSNSPLHF. In DNA, the CDR3 is TGTGCCATCAGTGGACAGCCAAGTAATTCACCCCTCCACTTT.

J is TRBJ1-1 and V is TRBV10-2; D not resolved. The length of the CDR3 is 13 residues. The germline V and J ends were trimmed by 5 bases and 4 bases, with 11 bases remaining between them. CDR1 WSHSY and CDR2 SAAADI come from the germline V gene. The CDR3 spells CASSFRGSTEAFF. CDR3 nucleotide sequence: TGCGCCAGCAGTTTCCGGGGAAGCACTGAAGCTTTCTTT.

The chain links TRBV29-1 to TRBJ1-2; a possible D gene is TRBD1 (5 bases). Trimming shortened V by 6 bases and J by 3 bases, and 20 bases separated the two germline ends. Germline-derived CDR1 and CDR2 are SQVTM and ANQGSEA. The CDR3 sequence is 15 residues long. CDR3 DNA: TGCAGCGTCCTTCCGGGGAGGACAATGGACTATGGCTACACCTTC. Protein sequence: CSVLPGRTMDYGYTF.

The rearrangement links TRBV3-1 (or the pseudogene TRBV3-2) to TRBJ2-5; D is possibly TRBD2 (6 bases). Germline loops: CDR1 LGHDT, CDR2 YNNKEL (reference sequence). The CDR3 extends over 13 amino acids. V dropped 4 bases and J dropped 5 bases, with 11 bases sitting between them. The CDR3 sequence is CASSLTSLETQYF. The DNA of the CDR3 is TGTGCCAGCAGCCTGACTAGTTTGGAGACCCAGTACTTC.

The CDR3, as DNA: TGTGCCAGCACCGCGAACAGGGAGAGAATCTACGAGCAGTACTTC. Translation gives CASTANRERIYEQYF. The rearrangement uses TRBV27 and TRBJ2-7; D is perhaps TRBD1 (6 bases). Between the trimmed V and J ends, which lost 7 bases and 3 bases, there was a span of 19 bases. The CDR3 runs 15 residues. Germline V gives CDR1 MNHEY, CDR2 SMNVEV (reference sequence).

This rearrangement joins TRBV4-2 to TRBJ1-1; unclear D gene. Germline loops: CDR1 LGHNA, CDR2 YNFKEQ. V lost 0 bases, J lost 0 bases, and 14 bases lay in between. The CDR3 has 17 amino acids. The CDR3 is CASSQDPQQTMNTEAFF. The CDR3 region has the DNA TGTGCCAGCAGCCAAGATCCCCAACAGACCATGAACACTGAAGCTTTCTTT.

The genes are TRBV6-2 or TRBV6-3 and TRBJ2-3; D remains unclear. The germline V and J ends were trimmed by 0 bases and 2 bases, with 6 bases remaining between them. The CDR3 runs to 14 residues. In germline, CDR1 is MNHEY, CDR2 SVGEGT. Written as DNA, the CDR3 is TGTGCCAGCAGTTACTCAGAGGCCACAGATACGCAGTATTTT. Translating gives CASSYSEATDTQYF.

This clone came up a few times. The CDR3: CASSQVGQGGTYEQYF. DNA of the CDR3: TGTGCCAGCAGCCAAGTCGGGCAGGGAGGAACCTACGAGCAGTACTTC. The J gene is TRBJ2-7, the V gene TRBV4-2; D might be TRBD2 (6 bases). CDR1 and CDR2 from the germline V gene are LGHNA and YNFKEQ. V was pared by 1 base and J by 2 bases, with 15 bases between. This CDR3 comprises 16 residues.

The chain uses TRBV19 and TRBJ1-4; possibly TRBD1 for D (5 bases). The V end was cut by 0 bases, the J end by 6 bases, with 8 bases between. The CDR3 has 14 amino acids. Germline V gene sequence: CDR1 LNHDA, CDR2 SQIVND (reference sequence). This CDR3 is CASSIDLTDEKLFF. The DNA of the CDR3 is TGTGCCAGTAGTATAGATCTGACAGATGAAAAACTGTTTTTT.

This rearrangement joins TRBV5-1 to TRBJ1-1; 10 nucleotides line up with TRBD1. The length of the CDR3 is 15 residues. J was trimmed by 6 bases and V by 0 bases; bases with no gene match: 5. Germline V gene sequence: CDR1 SGHRS, CDR2 YFSETQ. The CDR3 is CASSLGDRGKAEAFF. The CDR3 DNA sequence: TGCGCCAGCAGCTTGGGGGACAGGGGTAAGGCTGAAGCTTTCTTT.

The chain links TRBV5-6 to TRBJ1-2; perhaps TRBD1 as D (6 bases). The germline V gene has CDR1 SGHDT and CDR2 YYEEEE. The CDR3 is made up of 14 amino acids. Trimming removed 8 bases from V and 7 bases from J, with 21 bases in between. The CDR3 DNA is TGTGCCAGTCATATCAACAGGGATTCGTTTGGCTACACCTTC. It codes for CASHINRDSFGYTF. Looking up the rest from reference TRBV5-6 and TRBJ1-2 gives the full variable domain: DAGVTQSPTHLIKTRGQQVTLRCSPKSGHDTVSWYQQALGQGPQFIFQYYEEEERQRGNFPDRFSGHQFPNYSSELNVNALLLGDSALYLCASHINRDSFGYTFGSGTRLTVV.